Below, one TCR delta chain is given with its context. It is likely a read error: a sequence one base away is far more abundant. Other DNA variants within this sample encode the same CDR3. The CDR3 loop spans 19 amino acids. The V gene's germline CDR1 is GEAIGNYY and CDR2 EKD. Trimming cost V 0 bases and J 2 bases, with 24 bases left between them. These data belong to a study of gamma-delta T cells after stem cell transplantation. TCRdb re-called clones from the RT-PCR reads using CATT. The sample shows roughly 14,000 delta-chain clones, approximately 8.8% of them seen only once. Sample: gamma-delta T cells. The receptor comes from a human donor. It is not recorded whose cells these are; they may come from a transplant donor. This sequence joins TRDV2 and TRDJ1, with no clear D. Here the CDR3 DNA reads TGTGCCTGTGACACCGTCCCCACGGGGCCAGTGGTGGGTACCGATAAACTCATCTTT. Protein sequence: CACDTVPTGPVVGTDKLIF.